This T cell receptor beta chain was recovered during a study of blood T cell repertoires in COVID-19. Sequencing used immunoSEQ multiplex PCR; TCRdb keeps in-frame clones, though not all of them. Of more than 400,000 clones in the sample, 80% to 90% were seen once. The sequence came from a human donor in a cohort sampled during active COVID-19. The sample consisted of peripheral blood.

The CDR3 DNA reads as TGCGCCAGCAGCTTGGGGCGACTGCGGGAGGTAAATGAGCAGTTCTTC. Protein product: CASSLGRLREVNEQFF. V is TRBV5-1 and J is TRBJ2-1; 8 nucleotides agree with TRBD2. The CDR3 contains 16 residues. Germline V gene sequence: CDR1 SGHRS, CDR2 YFSETQ. Losses at the gene ends were 0 bases for V and 7 bases for J; bases not matched to a gene: 9.